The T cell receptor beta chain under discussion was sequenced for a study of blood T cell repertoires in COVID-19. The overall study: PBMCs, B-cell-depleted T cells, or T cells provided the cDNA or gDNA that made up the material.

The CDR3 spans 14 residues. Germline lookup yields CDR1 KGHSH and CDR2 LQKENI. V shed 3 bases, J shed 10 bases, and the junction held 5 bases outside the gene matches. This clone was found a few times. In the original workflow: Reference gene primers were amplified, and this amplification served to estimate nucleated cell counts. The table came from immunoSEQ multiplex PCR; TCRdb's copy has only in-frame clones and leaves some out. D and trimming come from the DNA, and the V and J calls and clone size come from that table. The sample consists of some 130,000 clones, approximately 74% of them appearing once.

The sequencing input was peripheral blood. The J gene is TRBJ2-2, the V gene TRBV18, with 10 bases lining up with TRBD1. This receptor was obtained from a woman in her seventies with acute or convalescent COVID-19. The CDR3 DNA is TGTGCCAGCTCACCCGGGACAGGGGCATTGGAGCTGTTTTTT. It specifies CASSPGTGALELFF.